The 3 T cell receptor beta chains below were found in one sample sequenced in a study of T cells in Graves' hyperthyroidism and ophthalmopathy. RNA transcripts served as the template for amplifying TCR beta CDR3 regions. HTBI primers were the set used in a first-round RT-PCR of the TCR CDR3. MiXCR, run by TCRdb on the multiplex PCR reads, gives a single entry per CDR3 protein. The sample includes about 540,000 distinct CDR3 sequences, just over 45% of them seen just once. Sequences were obtained from peripheral blood or thyroid tissue (not recorded which). Receptors originate from a woman aged 18-30 years with Graves' hyperthyroidism.

Details on this clonotype: The final CDR3 position lacks the conserved phenylalanine or tryptophan, pointing to a likely read error. The chain recombines TRBV12-3 or TRBV12-4 with TRBJ2-5, with 7 bases aligning to TRBD2. CDR3 size: 16 residues. The CDR3 DNA is TGTGCTAGTGGTTTGTTGGCGGGAGCTTGGCAGGAGACCCAGTACCTC. Its translation is CASGLLAGAWQETQYL.

The V gene is TRBV29-1, the J gene TRBJ2-6, with D unresolved. Germline assignment: CDR1 SQVTM and CDR2 ANQGSEA. Between the trimmed V and J ends, which lost 8 bases and 0 bases, there was a span of 14 bases. The CDR3 has 15 amino acids. Here the CDR3 DNA reads TGCAGCTCGACGGGTCCTTCCTCTGGGGCCAACGTCCTGACTTTC. Protein product: CSSTGPSSGANVLTF. The full variable domain, completed using reference TRBV29-1 and TRBJ2-6, is SAVISQKPSRDICQRGTSLTIQCQVDSQVTMMFWYRQQPGQSLTLIATANQGSEATYESGFVIDKFPISRPNLTFSTLTVSNMSPEDSSIYLCSSTGPSSGANVLTFGAGSRLTVL.

Many counts were recorded for this clonotype. The CDR3 loop is CASDTSGGSWNTGELFF. In DNA, the CDR3 is TGTGCCAGCGATACTAGCGGGGGAAGCTGGAACACCGGGGAGCTGTTTTTT. The gene calls are TRBV9 and TRBJ2-2; 11 positions match TRBD2. V lost 7 bases, J lost 1 base, and 9 bases stayed unmatched. This CDR3 has 17 amino acids. Germline V lookup: CDR1 SGDLS, CDR2 YYNGEE.